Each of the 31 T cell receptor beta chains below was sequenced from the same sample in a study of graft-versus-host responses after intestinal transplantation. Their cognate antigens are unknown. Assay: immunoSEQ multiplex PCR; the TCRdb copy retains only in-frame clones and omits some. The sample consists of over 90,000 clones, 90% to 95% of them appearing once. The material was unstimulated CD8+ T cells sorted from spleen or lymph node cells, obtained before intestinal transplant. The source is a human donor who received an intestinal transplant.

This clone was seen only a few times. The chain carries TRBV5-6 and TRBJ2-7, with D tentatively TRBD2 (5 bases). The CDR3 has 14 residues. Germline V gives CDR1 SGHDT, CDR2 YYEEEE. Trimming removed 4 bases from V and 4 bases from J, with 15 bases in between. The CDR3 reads CASSHPAGRYEQYF. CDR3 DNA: TGTGCCAGCAGCCATCCCGCGGGTCGGTACGAGCAGTACTTC.

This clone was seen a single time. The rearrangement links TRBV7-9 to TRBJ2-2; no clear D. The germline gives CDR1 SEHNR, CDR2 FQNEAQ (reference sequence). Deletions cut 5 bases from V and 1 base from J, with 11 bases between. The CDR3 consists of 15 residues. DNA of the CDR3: TGTGCCAGCAGCCGGAGCCACAAGAACACCGGGGAGCTGTTTTTT. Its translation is CASSRSHKNTGELFF.

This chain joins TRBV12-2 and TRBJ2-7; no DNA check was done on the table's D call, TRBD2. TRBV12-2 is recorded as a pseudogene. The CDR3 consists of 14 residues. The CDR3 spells CASRCSGRSYEQYF. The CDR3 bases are TGTGCAAGTCGCTGTAGTGGGAGGTCCTACGAGCAGTACTTC.

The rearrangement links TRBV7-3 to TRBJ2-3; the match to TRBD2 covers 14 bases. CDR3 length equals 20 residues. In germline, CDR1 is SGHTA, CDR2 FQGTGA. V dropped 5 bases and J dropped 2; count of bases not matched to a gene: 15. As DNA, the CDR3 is TGTGCCAGCAGCCTAAATCCTCCCCGGACTAGCGGGAGGTCCACAGATACGCAGTATTTT. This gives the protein CASSLNPPRTSGRSTDTQYF.

CDR3 loop: CAWSVQGSTEAFF. DNA of the CDR3: TGTGCCTGGAGTGTACAGGGGTCCACTGAAGCTTTCTTT. The chain combines TRBV30 with TRBJ1-1; 7 bases line up with TRBD1. Germline V gene data show CDR1 as GTSNPN and CDR2 as SVGIG (reference sequence). V lost 0 bases and J lost 4; bases outside the gene matches: 2. The CDR3 has 13 amino acids.

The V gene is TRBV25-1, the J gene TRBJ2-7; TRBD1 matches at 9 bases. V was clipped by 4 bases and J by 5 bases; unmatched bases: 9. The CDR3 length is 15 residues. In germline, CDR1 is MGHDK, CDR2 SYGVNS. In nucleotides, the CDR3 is TGTGCCAGCAGTGGGACCGGGACAGGGAACCACGAGCAGTACTTC. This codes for CASSGTGTGNHEQYF.

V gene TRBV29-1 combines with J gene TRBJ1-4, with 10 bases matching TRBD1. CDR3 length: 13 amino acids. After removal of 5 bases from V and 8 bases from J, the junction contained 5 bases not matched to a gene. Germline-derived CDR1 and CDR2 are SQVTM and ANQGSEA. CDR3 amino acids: CSVLGGQGEKLFF. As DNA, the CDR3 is TGCAGCGTTCTCGGGGGACAGGGGGAAAAACTGTTTTTT.

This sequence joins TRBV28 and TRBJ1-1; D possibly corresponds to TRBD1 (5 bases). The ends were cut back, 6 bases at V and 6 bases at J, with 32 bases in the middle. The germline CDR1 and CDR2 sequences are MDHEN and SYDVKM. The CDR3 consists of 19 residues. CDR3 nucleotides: TGTGCCAGCAGACTTTATAACCCCCGCGGGGGTGGCCTGGGGGCTGAAGCTTTCTTT. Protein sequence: CASRLYNPRGGGLGAEAFF.

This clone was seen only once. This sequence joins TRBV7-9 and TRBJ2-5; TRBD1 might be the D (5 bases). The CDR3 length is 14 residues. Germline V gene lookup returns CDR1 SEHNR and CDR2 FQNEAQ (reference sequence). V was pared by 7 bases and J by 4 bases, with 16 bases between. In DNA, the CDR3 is TGTGCCAGCAAACCGGAGCCAGGGCGAGAGACCCAGTACTTC. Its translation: CASKPEPGRETQYF.

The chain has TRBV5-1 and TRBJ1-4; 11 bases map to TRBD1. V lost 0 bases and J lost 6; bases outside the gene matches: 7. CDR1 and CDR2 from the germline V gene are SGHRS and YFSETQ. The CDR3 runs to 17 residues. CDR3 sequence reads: CASSLDARTGGHEKLFF. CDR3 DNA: TGCGCCAGCAGCTTGGACGCCCGGACAGGGGGCCATGAAAAACTGTTTTTT.

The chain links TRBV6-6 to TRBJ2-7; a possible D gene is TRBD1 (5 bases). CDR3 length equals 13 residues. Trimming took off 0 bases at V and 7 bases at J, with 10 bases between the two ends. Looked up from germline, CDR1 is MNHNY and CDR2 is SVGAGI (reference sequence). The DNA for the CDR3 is TGTGCCAGCAGTTACTCGGACAACGGGGAGCAGTACTTC. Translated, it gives CASSYSDNGEQYF.

The CDR3, as DNA: TGTGCCAGCAGCTTAGCCCAGGGTACCTACGAGCAGTACTTC. It encodes CASSLAQGTYEQYF. This rearrangement joins TRBV7-9 to TRBJ2-7; perhaps TRBD1 as D (5 bases). CDR3 length: 14 residues. V lost 0 bases and J lost 2, with 8 bases in between. Germline V gene sequence: CDR1 SEHNR, CDR2 FQNEAQ (reference sequence).

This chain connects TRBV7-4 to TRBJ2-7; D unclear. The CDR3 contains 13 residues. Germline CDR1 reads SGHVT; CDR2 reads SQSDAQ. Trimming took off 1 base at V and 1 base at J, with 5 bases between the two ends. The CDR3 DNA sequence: TGTGCCAGCAGCTTAGGCGCATCCTACGAGCAGTACTTC. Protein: CASSLGASYEQYF.

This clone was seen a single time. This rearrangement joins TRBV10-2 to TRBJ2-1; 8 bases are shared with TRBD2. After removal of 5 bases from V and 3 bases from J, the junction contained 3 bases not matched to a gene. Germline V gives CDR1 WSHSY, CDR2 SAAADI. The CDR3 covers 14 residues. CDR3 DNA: TGCGCCAGCAGTAGCGGGGGCAACTACAATGAGCAGTTCTTC. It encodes CASSSGGNYNEQFF.

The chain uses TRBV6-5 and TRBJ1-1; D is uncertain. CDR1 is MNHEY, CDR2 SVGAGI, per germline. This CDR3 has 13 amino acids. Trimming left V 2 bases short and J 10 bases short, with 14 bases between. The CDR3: CASSYKGGERAFF. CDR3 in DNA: TGTGCCAGCAGTTACAAGGGTGGGGAGAGAGCTTTCTTT.

As DNA, the CDR3 is TGCGCCAGCAGCCAATACGGACAGGGGAAGACCTACAATGAGCAGTTCTTC. It codes for CASSQYGQGKTYNEQFF. The chain links TRBV4-1 to TRBJ2-1, with TRBD1 matching 9 bases. CDR1 and CDR2 from the germline V gene are MGHRA and YSYEKL. After removal of 2 bases from V and 2 bases from J, the junction contained 7 bases not matched to a gene. The CDR3 spans 17 residues.

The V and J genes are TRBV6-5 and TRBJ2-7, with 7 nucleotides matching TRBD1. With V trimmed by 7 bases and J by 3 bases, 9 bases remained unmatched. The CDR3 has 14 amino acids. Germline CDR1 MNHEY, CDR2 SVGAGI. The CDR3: CASKGDSDVYEQYF. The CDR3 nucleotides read TGTGCCAGCAAGGGGGACAGTGACGTCTACGAGCAGTACTTC.

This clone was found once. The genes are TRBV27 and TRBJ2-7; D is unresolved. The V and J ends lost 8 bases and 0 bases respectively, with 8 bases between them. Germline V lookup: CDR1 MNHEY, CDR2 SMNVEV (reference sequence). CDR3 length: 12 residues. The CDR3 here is CASSAGSYEQYF. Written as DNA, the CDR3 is TGTGCCAGCTCGGCAGGCTCCTACGAGCAGTACTTC.

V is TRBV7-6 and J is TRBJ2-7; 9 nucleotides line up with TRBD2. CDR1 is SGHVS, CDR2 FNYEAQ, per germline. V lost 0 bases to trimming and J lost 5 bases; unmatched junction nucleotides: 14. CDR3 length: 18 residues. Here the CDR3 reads CASSLAPGSGGPSDEQYF. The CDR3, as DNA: TGTGCCAGCAGCTTAGCGCCCGGAAGCGGGGGGCCCAGCGACGAGCAGTACTTC. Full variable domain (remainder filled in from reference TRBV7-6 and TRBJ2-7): GAGVSQSPRYKVTKRGQDVALRCDPISGHVSLYWYRQALGQGPEFLTYFNYEAQQDKSGLPNDRFSAERPEGSISTLTIQRTEQRDSAMYRCASSLAPGSGGPSDEQYFGPGTRLTVT.

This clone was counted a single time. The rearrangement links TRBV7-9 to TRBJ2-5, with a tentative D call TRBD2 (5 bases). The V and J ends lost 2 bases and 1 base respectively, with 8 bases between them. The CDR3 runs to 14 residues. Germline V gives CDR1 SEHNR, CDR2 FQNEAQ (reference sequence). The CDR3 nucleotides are TGTGCCAGCAGCTTAAGCGGAATCCAAGAGACCCAGTACTTC. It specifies CASSLSGIQETQYF.

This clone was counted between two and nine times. The CDR3 DNA is TGCGCCAGCAGCCATGCAGGGCCCAGCTCCTACGAGCAGTACTTC. Translating it yields CASSHAGPSSYEQYF. The genes are TRBV4-1 and TRBJ2-7; a possible D gene is TRBD1 (5 bases). V was trimmed by 3 bases and J by 0 bases, leaving 12 bases between them. This CDR3 is 15 amino acids long. Germline lookup yields CDR1 MGHRA and CDR2 YSYEKL.

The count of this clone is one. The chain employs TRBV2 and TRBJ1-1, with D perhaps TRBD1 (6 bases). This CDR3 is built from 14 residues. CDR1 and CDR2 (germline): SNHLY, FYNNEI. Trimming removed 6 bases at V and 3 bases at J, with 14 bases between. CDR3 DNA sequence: TGTGCCAGCAGCGAGGACAGACCCTACACTGAAGCTTTCTTT. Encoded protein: CASSEDRPYTEAFF.

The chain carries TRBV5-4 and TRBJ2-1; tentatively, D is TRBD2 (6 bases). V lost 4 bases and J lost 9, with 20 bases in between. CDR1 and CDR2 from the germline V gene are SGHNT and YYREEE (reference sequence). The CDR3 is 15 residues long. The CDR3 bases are TGTGCCAGCAGCCGGGCGACTAGTGGCGGTGGTGAGCAGTTCTTC. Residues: CASSRATSGGGEQFF.

CDR3 sequence reads: CASSPGLDRATDTQYF. The CDR3 bases are TGCGCCAGCAGTCCGGGGCTGGACAGGGCCACGGATACGCAGTATTTT. J is TRBJ2-3 and V is TRBV23-1; 8 bases are shared with TRBD1. TRBV23-1 is noted as an ORF with a role that remains uncertain. The trim removed 4 bases at V and 6 bases at J, leaving 12 bases unmatched. The CDR3 covers 16 residues.

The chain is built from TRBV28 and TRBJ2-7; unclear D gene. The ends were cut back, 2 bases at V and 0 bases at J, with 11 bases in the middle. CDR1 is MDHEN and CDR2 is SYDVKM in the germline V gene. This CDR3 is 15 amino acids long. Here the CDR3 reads CASSLSSTASYEQYF. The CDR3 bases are TGTGCCAGCAGTTTAAGTAGCACCGCCTCCTACGAGCAGTACTTC.

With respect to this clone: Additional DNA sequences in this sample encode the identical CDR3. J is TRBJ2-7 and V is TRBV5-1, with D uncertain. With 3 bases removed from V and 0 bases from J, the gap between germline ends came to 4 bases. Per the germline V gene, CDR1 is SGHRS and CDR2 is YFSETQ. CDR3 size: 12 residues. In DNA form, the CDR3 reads TGCGCCAGCAGCTCCAGCTCCTACGAGCAGTACTTC. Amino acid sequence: CASSSSSYEQYF.

CDR3 in amino acids: CASRPEGRMNTEAFF. The DNA of the CDR3 is TGTGCCAGCAGACCGGAGGGGAGGATGAACACTGAAGCTTTCTTT. The rearrangement links TRBV27 to TRBJ1-1, with TRBD1 as a possible D gene (5 bases). The CDR3 spans 15 residues. V lost 6 bases, J lost 0 bases, and 14 bases lay in between. Germline CDR1 is MNHEY and CDR2 is SMNVEV (reference sequence).

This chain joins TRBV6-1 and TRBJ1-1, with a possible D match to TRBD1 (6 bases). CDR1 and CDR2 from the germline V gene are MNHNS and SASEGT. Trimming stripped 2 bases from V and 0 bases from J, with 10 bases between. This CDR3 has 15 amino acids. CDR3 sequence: CASSEPGHLNTEAFF. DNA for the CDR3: TGTGCCAGCAGTGAACCGGGACACCTGAACACTGAAGCTTTCTTT.

CDR3 loop: CASSHTGWVYNEQFF. The CDR3 nucleotides are TGTGCCAGCAGCCATACAGGGTGGGTTTACAATGAGCAGTTCTTC. The V gene is TRBV2, the J gene TRBJ2-1; tentatively, D is TRBD1 (6 bases). V was trimmed by 6 bases and J by 4 bases, leaving 16 bases between them. CDR3 length equals 15 residues. From germline, CDR1 is SNHLY and CDR2 FYNNEI.

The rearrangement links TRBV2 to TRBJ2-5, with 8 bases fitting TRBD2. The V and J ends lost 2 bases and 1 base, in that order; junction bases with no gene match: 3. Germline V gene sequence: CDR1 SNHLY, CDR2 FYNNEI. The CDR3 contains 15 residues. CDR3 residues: CASSEREGPQETQYF. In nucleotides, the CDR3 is TGTGCCAGCAGTGAACGGGAGGGGCCCCAAGAGACCCAGTACTTC.

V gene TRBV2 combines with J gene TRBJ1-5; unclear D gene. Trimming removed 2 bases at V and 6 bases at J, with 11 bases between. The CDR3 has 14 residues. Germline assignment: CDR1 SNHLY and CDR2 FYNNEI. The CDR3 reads CASSEQVMGQPQHF. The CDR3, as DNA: TGTGCCAGCAGTGAACAGGTTATGGGTCAGCCCCAGCATTTT.